The present T cell receptor (beta chain) was sequenced within a study of identical twins' blood T cells. TCRdb itself ran the 5' RACE reads through MiXCR, one entry per CDR3 protein. In the table there are fewer than 450,000 distinct CDR3 sequences, roughly 31% of which are singletons. Sequenced sample: PBMCs. The TCR comes from a woman aged 18-50 years in good health.

CDR3 in DNA: TGTGCCAGACAGGGCCACGGCTACACCTTC. Protein product: CARQGHGYTF. The rearrangement links TRBV21-1 to TRBJ1-2. TRBV21-1 is a pseudogene segment. The CDR3 contains 10 residues.